This TCR beta chain was profiled in a study of blood T cell repertoires in COVID-19. Study summary: PBMCs, B-cell-depleted T cells, or T cells provided the cDNA or gDNA that made up the material.

V lost 5 bases, J lost 6 bases, and 10 bases lay in between. Germline lookup yields CDR1 SEHNR and CDR2 FQNEAQ (reference sequence). This CDR3 region has 12 residues. As processed by the authors: Reference gene primer amplification gave estimated nucleated cell counts. The table came from immunoSEQ multiplex PCR; TCRdb's copy has only in-frame clones and leaves some out. D and trimming were read from the DNA, whereas the V and J calls and clone size are those reported in that table. The sample has roughly 380,000 clones, approximately 90% seen once. The chain combines TRBV7-9 with TRBJ1-1; tentative D call: TRBD1 (6 bases). The sequence was collected from a woman aged 55-69 years with COVID-19, enrolled during active disease. Sample: peripheral blood. The CDR3 DNA sequence: TGTGCCAGCAGCCAAGGACAGCCTGAAGCTTTCTTT. Translation: CASSQGQPEAFF.